The 13 T cell receptor beta chains presented below share a single source sample, sequenced in a study of T-cell reconstitution after alpha-beta-depleted transplantation in children. A library of TCRbeta sequences, prepared with unique molecular identifiers, was generated. MiXCR was run by TCRdb on the PCR reads, yielding one entry per CDR3 protein. Of about 460,000 distinct CDR3 sequences in the sample, roughly 10% were seen once. Source: PBMCs, taken before TCRalphabeta/CD19-depleted stem cell transplant. The receptors come from a child aged 2-15 years with inherited bone marrow failure, due to receive a stem cell transplant.

This clonotype appeared many times. V gene TRBV4-3 combines with J gene TRBJ2-1, with TRBD2 identical over 14 bases. This CDR3 comprises 16 residues. Per the germline V gene, CDR1 is LGHNA and CDR2 is YSLEER. V shed 4 bases and J 8 bases; nucleotides not matched to a gene: 7. As DNA, the CDR3 is TGCGCCAGCAGCCGGGGACTAGCGGGAGCAGGCGATGAGCAGTTCTTC. This sequence encodes CASSRGLAGAGDEQFF.

V is TRBV15 and J is TRBJ2-5, with D maybe TRBD1 (5 bases). Trimming cost V 0 bases and J 1 base, with 12 bases left between them. The CDR3 is 16 amino acids. Germline assignment: CDR1 LNHNV and CDR2 YYDKDF (reference sequence). The CDR3 nucleotides read TGTGCCACCAGCAGAGATCAGGTTACAGGCCAAGAGACCCAGTACTTC. It encodes CATSRDQVTGQETQYF.

This clonotype was seen ten or more times. This chain connects TRBV20-1 to TRBJ2-1; D unresolved. Trimming removed 7 bases at V and 4 bases at J, with 5 bases between. Germline lookup yields CDR1 DFQATT and CDR2 SNEGSKA (reference sequence). The CDR3 totals 10 residues. The CDR3 coding sequence is TGCAGTGGAGTTTACAATGAGCAGTTCTTC. Amino acid sequence: CSGVYNEQFF.

This clonotype was observed a few times. The chain couples TRBV7-2 to TRBJ2-5, with a weak D call TRBD1 (6 bases). The CDR3 is 14 residues long. Germline CDR1 reads SGHTA; CDR2 reads FQGNSA. V gave up 0 bases and J gave up 7 bases, with 12 bases separating them. This chain's CDR3 is CASSLALRGGTQYF. In DNA, the CDR3 is TGTGCCAGCAGCTTAGCGCTAAGAGGGGGGACCCAGTACTTC. The full variable domain, rest sourced from reference TRBV7-2 and TRBJ2-5, is GAGVSQSPSNKVTEKGKDVELRCDPISGHTALYWYRQSLGQGLEFLIYFQGNSAPDKSGLPSDRFSAERTGGSVSTLTIQRTQQEDSAVYLCASSLALRGGTQYFGPGTRLLVL.

This clonotype has just a few counts. The V gene is TRBV14, the J gene TRBJ2-3; possible D gene TRBD2, 6 bases. The germline gives CDR1 SGHDN, CDR2 FVKESK. Trimming shortened V by 3 bases and J by 0 bases, and 7 bases separated the two germline ends. This CDR3 contains 14 residues. CDR3 sequence (DNA): TGTGCCAGCAGCCAGCGGGGAAGCACAGATACGCAGTATTTT. Translated, it gives CASSQRGSTDTQYF.

This clonotype was observed many times. The chain carries TRBV6-5 and TRBJ2-2; D perhaps matches TRBD1 (6 bases). Germline values: CDR1 MNHEY, CDR2 SVGAGI. V was pared by 4 bases and J by 0 bases, with 9 bases between. There are 15 residues in the CDR3. The CDR3 coding sequence is TGTGCCAGCAGTTGGCAGGGGCCGAACACCGGGGAGCTGTTTTTT. Amino acid sequence: CASSWQGPNTGELFF.

This clonotype was counted at least ten times. The V and J genes are TRBV5-1 and TRBJ2-5, with D possibly matching TRBD1 (6 bases). Germline CDR1 reads SGHRS; CDR2 reads YFSETQ. The CDR3 totals 16 residues. V lost 2 bases and J 2 bases, leaving 16 bases between the germline ends. The chain's CDR3 is CASSFGWAGAQETQYF. For the CDR3, the DNA is TGCGCCAGCAGCTTTGGGTGGGCAGGGGCTCAAGAGACCCAGTACTTC.

Points on this clonotype: This may be a read error: a much more frequent sequence differs by one nucleotide. The J gene is TRBJ1-1, the V gene TRBV6-1; 7 bases fit TRBD1. The CDR3 is 16 amino acids. CDR1 is MNHNS, CDR2 SASEGT, per germline. The trim removed 4 bases at V and 6 bases at J, leaving 14 bases unmatched. The CDR3 DNA sequence: TGTGCCAGCAGTGTCATCAATCAGGGGGACCCTCCTGAAGCTTTCTTT. The encoded protein is CASSVINQGDPPEAFF.

In its sample, this clonotype was seen many times. CDR3 in DNA: TGTGCCAGCAGACTGAAGGGACTAGCGGGTGGTGAGCAGTTCTTC. Amino acids: CASRLKGLAGGEQFF. The rearrangement uses TRBV12-3 or TRBV12-4 and TRBJ2-1; 12 bases align to TRBD2. The CDR3 spans 15 residues. The ends lost 6 bases at V and 9 bases at J; junction bases unmatched: 9.

Details on this clonotype: A much larger clone lies a single base off, so this may be a read error. The V call is TRBV6-2 or TRBV6-3, the J call TRBJ2-1; the match to TRBD2 covers 7 bases. Trimming took 10 bases from V and 0 from J; bases not matched to a gene: 9. The CDR3 contains 15 residues. The V gene's germline CDR1 is MNHEY and CDR2 SVGEGT. CDR3 coding DNA: TGTGCCAACAGCCCAGCGGGGTACTCCTACAATGAGCAGTTCTTC. Amino acids: CANSPAGYSYNEQFF.

This clonotype was counted ten times or more. V usage is TRBV9 and J usage is TRBJ2-1, with 8 bases identical to TRBD1. With 3 bases clipped from V and 12 bases from J, the junction kept 8 bases outside the gene matches. The CDR3 spans 13 residues. The germline V gene encodes CDR1 SGDLS and CDR2 YYNGEE. CDR3 DNA sequence: TGTGCCAGCAGCGAGCCACAGGGGGTTGCGCAGTTCTTC. Protein: CASSEPQGVAQFF.

This clonotype was observed a few times. The rearrangement links TRBV2 to TRBJ2-4, with TRBD1 identical over 8 bases. CDR3 length equals 17 residues. Germline trimming cut 6 bases from V and 0 bases from J; bases unmatched to any gene: 10. Germline V gene lookup returns CDR1 SNHLY and CDR2 FYNNEI. CDR3 coding DNA: TGTGCCAGCAGGGCCTATTGGACAGGGCTAGCCAAAAACATTCAGTACTTC. Translating it yields CASRAYWTGLAKNIQYF.

This clonotype was recorded at least ten times. The CDR3 region is CASKDSGTSSTDTQYF. The CDR3 DNA reads TGTGCCAGCAAAGATTCCGGGACTAGCAGCACAGATACGCAGTATTTT. The chain links TRBV27 to TRBJ2-3; 9 bases line up with TRBD2. V dropped 7 bases and J dropped 0; count of bases not matched to a gene: 8. CDR1 is MNHEY, CDR2 SMNVEV, per germline (reference sequence). The CDR3 has 16 residues.